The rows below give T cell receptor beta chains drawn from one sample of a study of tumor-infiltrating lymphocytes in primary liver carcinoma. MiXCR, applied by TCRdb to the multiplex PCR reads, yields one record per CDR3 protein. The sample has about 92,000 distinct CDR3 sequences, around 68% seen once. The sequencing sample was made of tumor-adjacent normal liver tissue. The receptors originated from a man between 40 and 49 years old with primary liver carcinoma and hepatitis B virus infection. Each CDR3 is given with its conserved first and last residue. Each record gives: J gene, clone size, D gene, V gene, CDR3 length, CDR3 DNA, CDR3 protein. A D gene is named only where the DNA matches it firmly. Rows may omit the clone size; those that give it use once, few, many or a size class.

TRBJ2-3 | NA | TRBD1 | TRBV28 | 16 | TGCGCCAACAGTGGGGCTGGGGACAGGGGCACAGATACGCAGTATTTT | CANSGAGDRGTDTQYF
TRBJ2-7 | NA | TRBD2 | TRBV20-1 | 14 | TGCAGTGCTGGCGGCGGGGGTTTCTCCTACGAGCAGTACTTC | CSAGGGGFSYEQYF
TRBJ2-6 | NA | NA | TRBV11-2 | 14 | TGTACCAGCAGCTTAGTTTCTGGGGTCAACGTCCTGACTTTC | CTSSLVSGVNVLTF
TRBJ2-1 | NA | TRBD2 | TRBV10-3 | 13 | TGTGCCGTCGAACAAGCGGGGGCTAATGAGCAGTTCTTC | CAVEQAGANEQFF
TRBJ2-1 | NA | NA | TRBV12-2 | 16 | TGTGCAAGTCGCTTAGTCACCCCCAACCGGTTCAACGAGCAGTTCTTC | CASRLVTPNRFNEQFF
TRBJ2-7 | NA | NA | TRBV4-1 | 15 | TGCGCCAGTAGCTATACTAACGGGAGTAGCTACGAGCAGTACTTC | CASSYTNGSSYEQYF
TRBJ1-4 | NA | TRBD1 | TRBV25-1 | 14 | TGTGCCACCAGTTCCGGGACAGGGAGAGAAAAACTGTTTTTT | CATSSGTGREKLFF
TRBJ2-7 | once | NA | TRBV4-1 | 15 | TGCGCCAGCAACCAAGAAAGAGACAGGAGATACGAGCAGTACTTC | CASNQERDRRYEQYF
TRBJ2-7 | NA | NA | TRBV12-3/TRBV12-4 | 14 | TGTGTCAGCAGTACCCCTCCAAGCACTAACGAGCATTACTTC | CVSSTPPSTNEHYF
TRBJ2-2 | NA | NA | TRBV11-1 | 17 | TGTGCCAGCAGCTTGGCGAACCCAGGGGCGAACACCTGTGAGCTGTTTTTT | CASSLANPGANTCELFF
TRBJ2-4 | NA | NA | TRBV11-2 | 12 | TGTGCCAGTGGCTTAGGAAGGGATGTTCAGTACTTC | CASGLGRDVQYF
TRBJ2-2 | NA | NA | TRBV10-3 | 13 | TGTGCCATCCAACAGAGAGACACTGGGGAGCTGTTTTTT | CAIQQRDTGELFF
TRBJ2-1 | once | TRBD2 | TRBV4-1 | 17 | TGCGCCAGCAGCCAAGGGCCCACTAGCGGAGACTACAATGAGCAGTTATTC | CASSQGPTSGDYNEQLF
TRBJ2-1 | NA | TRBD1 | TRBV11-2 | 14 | TGTGCCAGCTCCAATGGACAGGCAAACAATGAGCAGTTCTTC | CASSNGQANNEQFF
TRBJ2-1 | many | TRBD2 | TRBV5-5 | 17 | TGTGCCAGCAGCTTATTGGCCGGGACTAGCGGAAGCAATGAGCAGTTCTTC | CASSLLAGTSGSNEQFF
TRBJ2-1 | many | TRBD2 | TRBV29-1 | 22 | TGCAGCGTTCACCTCCGTTACCTTATAGCGGGAGGGCCGGTTGACTACTACAATGAGCAGTTCTTC | CSVHLRYLIAGGPVDYYNEQFF
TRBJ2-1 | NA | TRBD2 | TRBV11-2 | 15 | TGTGCCAGCAGCTCCCGGACTAGCGTTTACAATGAACTGTTCTTC | CASSSRTSVYNELFF
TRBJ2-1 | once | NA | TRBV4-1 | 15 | TGCGCCGGCAGCCAAGTTTCTAGCAGCTCAGGTGAGCAGTCCTTC | CAGSQVSSSSGEQSF
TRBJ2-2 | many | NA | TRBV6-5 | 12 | TGTGCCAGCAGCCGGAACACCGGGGAGCTGTTTTTT | CASSRNTGELFF
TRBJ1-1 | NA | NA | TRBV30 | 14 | TGTGCCTGGAGCGCAGGAAGAGGGAACACTGAAGCTTTCTTT | CAWSAGRGNTEAFF
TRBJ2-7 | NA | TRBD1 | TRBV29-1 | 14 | TGCAGCGTTTCCACGGGGACAGCCTCCTACAAGCAGTACTTC | CSVSTGTASYKQYF
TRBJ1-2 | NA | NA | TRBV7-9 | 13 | TGTGCCAGCAGCTTAGTGGGCGGCTATGGCTACACCTTC | CASSLVGGYGYTF
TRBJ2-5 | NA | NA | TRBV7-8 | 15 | TGTGCTGGCAGCCCGATGGCACTAGCTGAAGAGACCCAGTACTTC | CAGSPMALAEETQYF
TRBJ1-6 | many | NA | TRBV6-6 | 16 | TGTGCCAGCAGTTACGGCTCCTGGGGAGGCAATTCACCCCTCCACTTT | CASSYGSWGGNSPLHF
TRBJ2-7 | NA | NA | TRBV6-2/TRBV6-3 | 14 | TGTGCCAGCAGTTCGAAACAGAGCTCCTACGAGCAGTACTTC | CASSSKQSSYEQYF
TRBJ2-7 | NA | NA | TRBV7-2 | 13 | TGTGCCAGCAGGTTAGTGACAGGTCTCGAGCAGTACTTC | CASRLVTGLEQYF
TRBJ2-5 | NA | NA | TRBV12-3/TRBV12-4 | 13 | TGTGACAGCAATTTTAGGGGGTTTGAGACCCAGTACTTC | CDSNFRGFETQYF
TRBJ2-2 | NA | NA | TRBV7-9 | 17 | TGTGCCAGCAGCGACCTCGGACAGTACGGAAAGACCGGGGATCTGTTTTTT | CASSDLGQYGKTGDLFF
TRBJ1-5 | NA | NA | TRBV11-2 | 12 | TGTGCCAGCAGCCTCGTAAATCGGCCCCAGCATTTT | CASSLVNRPQHF
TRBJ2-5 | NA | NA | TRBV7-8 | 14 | TGTGCCAGCAGCTTACTAGAGTACAACGAGACCCAGTACTTC | CASSLLEYNETQYF
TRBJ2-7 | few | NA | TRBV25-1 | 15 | TGTGCCAGCAGTCCCCATGACGAGAGCTCCTACGAGCAGTACTTC | CASSPHDESSYEQYF
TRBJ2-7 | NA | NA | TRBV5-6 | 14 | TGTGCCAGCAGCTTGGGGACAAGGGTGCACGAGCAGTACTTC | CASSLGTRVHEQYF
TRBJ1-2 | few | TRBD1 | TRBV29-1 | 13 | TGCAGCGTTACGACAGGGGGGACGAATGGCTACACCTTC | CSVTTGGTNGYTF
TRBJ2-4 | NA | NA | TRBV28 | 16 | TGTGCCAACACCCCCGACGCGTCACTAGCCAAAAACATTCAGTACTTC | CANTPDASLAKNIQYF
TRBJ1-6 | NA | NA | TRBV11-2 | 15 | TGTGTCAGCAGCTTAGATGGGGGGCTTAATTCACCCCTCCACTTT | CVSSLDGGLNSPLHF
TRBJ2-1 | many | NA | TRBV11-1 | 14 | TGTGCCAGCAGCAACCCCGGGACTGTCAATGAGCAGTTCTTC | CASSNPGTVNEQFF
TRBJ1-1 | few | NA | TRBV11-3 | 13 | TGTACCAGTAGCTTAGTAGCGAACACTGAAGCTTTCTTT | CTSSLVANTEAFF
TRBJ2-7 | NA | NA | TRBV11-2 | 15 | TGTGCCAGCAGCTTCGGCGGGAATCTACCCTACGACCAGTACTTC | CASSFGGNLPYDQYF